This T cell receptor beta chain was identified in a study of shared clonotypes between healthy human individuals. Study background: Donor composition was a couple of women and a few men, aged 18 to 49.

As defined, naive CD8 cells were CD45RO-negative and positively selected for CCR7, with terminally differentiated effector memory CD45RA+ cells excluded. Donors were healthy HIV-negative adults without recently reported acute infections or vaccinations. On this clone itself: Its antigen is unidentified.

Each PCR replicate from the sorted subsets contained 150 to 250 ng DNA, which is about 30,000 T cell genomes. Produced via immunoSEQ multiplex PCR; TCRdb's table is partial and in-frame only. This sample carries about 820,000 clones, about 92% of them seen once, and the ten largest clones take nearly 25%. V lost 7 bases to trimming and J lost 4 bases, with 19 bases between them. The CDR3 is 15 amino acids. The germline V gene has CDR1 MDHEN and CDR2 SYDVKM. General study findings and limits: Sorted-subset sequencing was shown by rarefaction to be incomplete despite large depth.

Sequencing was carried out using naive CD8+ T cells sorted from blood. V is TRBV28 and J is TRBJ1-2; D remains unclear. The TCR originated in a young man in good health. The CDR3 sequence: CASTPPGERVYGYTF. For the CDR3, the DNA is TGTGCCAGCACCCCCCCCGGGGAAAGGGTCTATGGCTACACCTTC.